This T cell receptor beta chain was retrieved from a study of blood T cell repertoires in COVID-19. Turning to the study itself: Donors in the United States, Italy and Spain gave samples during acute or convalescent COVID-19. Nucleic acid was either cDNA or gDNA, and it came from T cells, B-cell-depleted T cells, or PBMCs.

Clones were sequenced by immunoSEQ multiplex PCR, and TCRdb holds only the in-frame ones, with some missing. The table has about 360,000 clones, around nine tenths seen once. The CDR3 is made up of 18 amino acids. Germline V gene lookup returns CDR1 GTSNPN and CDR2 SVGIG (reference sequence). Trimming took 1 base from V and 0 from J; bases not matched to a gene: 12. The chain links TRBV30 to TRBJ2-1; 7 bases match TRBD2. The sample comprised peripheral blood. The receptor comes from a human donor in a cohort sampled during active COVID-19. The CDR3 protein is CAWSGLAGVTASYNEQFF. CDR3 sequence (DNA): TGTGCCTGGAGTGGGTTAGCGGGCGTGACCGCCTCCTACAATGAGCAGTTCTTC.